These 5 T cell receptor beta chains share one sample of origin, sequenced in a study of blood T cell repertoires in COVID-19. Profiling relied on immunoSEQ multiplex PCR, and the TCRdb table lists in-frame clones only, not all of them. The sample has a few hundred thousand clones, about 80% seen once. Sequenced material: PBMCs or T cells enriched from blood (not recorded which). The receptors were gathered from a man aged 40-50 years who had recovered from COVID-19.

V gene TRBV2 combines with J gene TRBJ1-1; unclear D gene. Germline assignment: CDR1 SNHLY and CDR2 FYNNEI. V shed 5 bases and J shed 6 bases, with 22 bases lying between them. This CDR3 has 16 residues. The CDR3 sequence: CASSPPLRLSPAEAFF. CDR3 in DNA: TGTGCCAGCAGTCCACCACTTCGGTTGTCCCCCGCTGAAGCTTTCTTT.

This clone is a singleton in its sample. V is TRBV3-1 (or the pseudogene TRBV3-2) and J is TRBJ1-2; the D is unclear. Deletions cut 3 bases from V and 4 bases from J, with 12 bases between. This CDR3 has 14 amino acids. Germline assignment: CDR1 LGHDT and CDR2 YNNKEL (reference sequence). CDR3 sequence: CASSHSGGPYGYTF. The CDR3, as DNA: TGTGCCAGCAGCCATAGCGGCGGGCCCTATGGCTACACCTTC.

The rearrangement joins TRBV3-1 (or the pseudogene TRBV3-2) to TRBJ1-4, with 7 bases matching TRBD1. The J segment lost 5 bases and the V segment lost 2 bases, leaving 2 bases of the junction unmatched. The CDR3 spans 14 residues. In germline, CDR1 is LGHDT, CDR2 YNNKEL (reference sequence). The CDR3 loop is CASSQTGENEKLFF. CDR3 nucleotide sequence: TGTGCCAGCAGCCAAACAGGGGAAAATGAAAAACTGTTTTTT.

The V call is TRBV10-2, the J call TRBJ2-7, with D tentatively TRBD1 (6 bases). CDR3 length: 14 residues. Germline CDR1 is WSHSY and CDR2 is SAAADI. V was trimmed by 6 bases and J by 0 bases, leaving 12 bases between them. CDR3 sequence reads: CASSPGTSSYEQYF. CDR3 nucleotides: TGCGCCAGCAGCCCCGGGACAAGCTCCTACGAGCAGTACTTC.

This chain connects TRBV4-2 to TRBJ2-4; TRBD2 aligns across 7 bases. The V segment lost 0 bases and the J segment 15 bases; nucleotides outside the gene matches: 11. Germline V gene sequence: CDR1 LGHNA, CDR2 YNFKEQ. The CDR3 covers 14 residues. The CDR3 coding sequence is TGTGCCAGCAGCCAAGATGGTAGCGGGCTAATTAGGTACTTC. Translated, it gives CASSQDGSGLIRYF.